A single sample gave rise to the 18 T cell receptor beta chains below, sequenced in a study of shared clonotypes between healthy human individuals. Sequencing was performed with immunoSEQ multiplex PCR; in TCRdb, only in-frame clones are kept and a portion is missing. The sample lists millions of clones; approximately 95% were seen once. Specimen: naive CD4+ T cells from PBMCs. This sample's subset: CD45RA+ positively selected. The receptors stem from a man between 18 and 29 years old in good health. Some clones in this sample may be carry-over from other donors' samples.

Concerning this clone itself: The sample contains more than one DNA sequence encoding this CDR3. This chain connects TRBV5-4 to TRBJ1-2; D is ambiguous. Germline CDR1 and CDR2: SGHNT and YYREEE (reference sequence). The CDR3 is 12 amino acids. Trimming removed 0 bases at V and 5 bases at J, with 5 bases between. In DNA, the CDR3 is TGTGCCAGCAGCTTGGCTGCATATGGCTACACCTTC. Encoded protein: CASSLAAYGYTF.

The count of this clone is one. J is TRBJ2-5 and V is TRBV7-9, with a tentative D call TRBD1 (5 bases). The CDR3 has 14 residues. Germline V gene lookup returns CDR1 SEHNR and CDR2 FQNEAQ (reference sequence). Trimming pared 1 base from V and 5 bases from J, leaving 11 bases between. This chain's CDR3 is CASSLVNRPETQYF. CDR3 DNA: TGTGCCAGCAGCTTAGTAAACAGGCCTGAGACCCAGTACTTC.

This clone showed up just once. This chain connects TRBV6-1 to TRBJ2-1; 7 bases fit TRBD2. CDR3 size: 16 residues. Germline V lookup: CDR1 MNHNS, CDR2 SASEGT. The ends lost 4 bases at V and 1 base at J; junction bases unmatched: 7. The chain's CDR3 is CASSGEGGTSYNEQFF. As DNA, the CDR3 is TGTGCCAGCAGTGGGGAGGGCGGGACGTCCTACAATGAGCAGTTCTTC.

Of note for this clone: The same CDR3 arises from other DNA sequences in this sample as well. V usage is TRBV6-1 and J usage is TRBJ1-3; D remains unclear. V lost 8 bases and J 0 bases, leaving 8 bases between the germline ends. The CDR3 extends over 13 amino acids. Germline V gene lookup returns CDR1 MNHNS and CDR2 SASEGT. The CDR3 DNA is TGTGCCAGCCGAGAAAGCTCTGGAAACACCATATATTTT. It encodes CASRESSGNTIYF.

Remarks on this clone: The same CDR3 arises from other DNA sequences in this sample as well. The chain uses TRBV5-6 and TRBJ1-5, with TRBD1 matching over 9 bases. The CDR3 is 15 amino acids. The germline V gene has CDR1 SGHDT and CDR2 YYEEEE. V was pared by 3 bases and J by 4 bases, with 5 bases of the junction left unmatched. This CDR3 is CASSWGQGRNQPQHF. The CDR3 nucleotides are TGTGCCAGCAGCTGGGGACAGGGTCGGAATCAGCCCCAGCATTTT.

The chain joins TRBV29-1 to TRBJ1-1, with unresolved D. CDR1 SQVTM and CDR2 ANQGSEA come from the germline V gene. The V and J ends lost 7 bases and 6 bases respectively, with 9 bases between them. The CDR3 has 10 amino acids. CDR3 in amino acids: CSAEAAEAFF. CDR3 nucleotide sequence: TGCAGCGCAGAGGCCGCTGAAGCTTTCTTT.

This chain joins TRBV5-1 and TRBJ1-2; 7 nucleotides line up with TRBD1. Germline CDR1 and CDR2: SGHRS and YFSETQ. Trimming at V came to 4 bases and at J to 2 bases, leaving 8 bases not matched to a gene. The CDR3 length is 15 residues. The CDR3 DNA reads TGCGCCAGCAGCATCGGGACAGCCCCAAACTATGGCTACACCTTC. As protein: CASSIGTAPNYGYTF.

This clone came up a few times. The chain uses TRBV14 and TRBJ1-2, with 7 bases fitting TRBD1. Germline loops: CDR1 SGHDN, CDR2 FVKESK. V lost 4 bases, J lost 6 bases, and 11 bases stayed unmatched. There are 15 residues in the CDR3. CDR3 region: CASSPGPWQGDGYTF. The CDR3, as DNA: TGTGCCAGCAGCCCCGGCCCGTGGCAGGGGGATGGCTACACCTTC.

The chain joins TRBV30 to TRBJ2-3; D gene uncertain. This CDR3 comprises 15 residues. Germline CDR1 GTSNPN, CDR2 SVGIG (reference sequence). Trimming removed 0 bases at V and 0 bases at J, with 10 bases between. The CDR3: CAWSVHHPSTDTQYF. The CDR3 nucleotides are TGTGCCTGGAGTGTACACCACCCTAGCACAGATACGCAGTATTTT.

The rearrangement links TRBV5-6 to TRBJ1-4, with TRBD1 matching 9 bases. CDR1 is SGHDT, CDR2 YYEEEE, per germline. The CDR3 has 17 amino acids. Germline trimming cut 2 bases from V and 7 bases from J; bases unmatched to any gene: 12. The DNA of the CDR3 is TGTGCCAGCAGCTTACGTAGTCCCACAGGGGGCGGTGAAAAACTGTTTTTT. It translates to CASSLRSPTGGGEKLFF.

This clone appeared a single time. This chain joins TRBV5-1 and TRBJ1-1; D might be TRBD1 (5 bases). The CDR3 length is 16 residues. Germline V gene lookup returns CDR1 SGHRS and CDR2 YFSETQ. V was shortened by 4 bases and J by 0 bases, with 16 bases between the two germline ends. CDR3 region: CASSGSGALMNTEAFF. CDR3 coding DNA: TGCGCCAGCAGCGGGAGTGGGGCGCTTATGAACACTGAAGCTTTCTTT.

This clone has a single count. The CDR3 loop is CASSVAPHPSGANVLTF. In DNA form, the CDR3 reads TGTGCCAGCAGCGTCGCCCCGCACCCCTCTGGGGCCAACGTCCTGACTTTC. V is TRBV9 and J is TRBJ2-6; no reliable D call. Germline V gene sequence: CDR1 SGDLS, CDR2 YYNGEE. Trimming took 2 bases from V and 0 from J, leaving 12 bases between them. This CDR3 contains 17 residues.

The gene calls are TRBV7-2 and TRBJ2-7; 14 nucleotides align to TRBD2. There are 16 residues in the CDR3. Germline lookup yields CDR1 SGHTA and CDR2 FQGNSA. Germline trimming cut 0 bases from V and 6 bases from J; bases unmatched to any gene: 4. The DNA of the CDR3 is TGTGCCAGCAGCTTAGCGGGACTAGCGGGAGCCCCCGAGCAGTACTTC. Its protein product is CASSLAGLAGAPEQYF. The complete variable domain, with remaining parts taken from reference TRBV7-2 and TRBJ2-7, reads GAGVSQSPSNKVTEKGKDVELRCDPISGHTALYWYRQSLGQGLEFLIYFQGNSAPDKSGLPSDRFSAERTGGSVSTLTIQRTQQEDSAVYLCASSLAGLAGAPEQYFGPGTRLTVT.

This clone showed up just once. CDR3 residues: CASKPGGAETQYF. CDR3 bases: TGTGCCAGCAAACCCGGCGGGGCAGAGACCCAGTACTTC. The gene calls are TRBV6-5 and TRBJ2-5, with TRBD2 as a possible D gene (6 bases). The CDR3 is 13 residues long. V was clipped by 7 bases and J by 4 bases, with 13 bases between them. The germline V gene encodes CDR1 MNHEY and CDR2 SVGAGI.

J is TRBJ2-3 and V is TRBV11-2, with a tentative D call TRBD1 (6 bases). The CDR3 has 14 residues. CDR1 is SGHAT, CDR2 FQNNGV, per germline. V gave up 7 bases and J gave up 0 bases, with 11 bases separating them. CDR3 bases: TGTGCCAGCAACCAGGGGATTAGCACAGATACGCAGTATTTT. This codes for CASNQGISTDTQYF.

This clone was observed a few times. V usage is TRBV7-3 and J usage is TRBJ2-2, with D possibly TRBD1 on 5 matching bases. Germline CDR1 and CDR2: SGHTA and FQGTGA. V was shortened by 8 bases and J by 0 bases, with 10 bases between the two germline ends. The CDR3 loop spans 14 amino acids. DNA for the CDR3: TGTGCCAGCGGCCCAGGGCCGAACACCGGGGAGCTGTTTTTT. Protein sequence: CASGPGPNTGELFF.

This clone was counted once. The V and J genes are TRBV7-6 and TRBJ2-3; no reliable D call. The CDR3 runs to 14 residues. V lost 5 bases, J lost 3 bases, and 12 bases lay in between. Germline V gives CDR1 SGHVS, CDR2 FNYEAQ. Here the CDR3 reads CASSREIGTDTQYF. The DNA for the CDR3 is TGTGCCAGCAGCCGAGAGATCGGGACAGATACGCAGTATTTT.

J is TRBJ2-3 and V is TRBV5-4; unclear D gene. Trimming shortened V by 3 bases and J by 1 base, and 12 bases separated the two germline ends. Germline V gene lookup returns CDR1 SGHNT and CDR2 YYREEE (reference sequence). The CDR3 sequence is 15 residues long. CDR3 in amino acids: CASSSLSGGTDTQYF. The CDR3 nucleotides are TGTGCCAGCAGCTCCCTTTCTGGGGGCACAGATACGCAGTATTTT. The variable domain in full, with the rest retrieved from reference TRBV5-4 and TRBJ2-3, is ETGVTQSPTHLIKTRGQQVTLRCSSQSGHNTVSWYQQALGQGPQFIFQYYREEENGRGNFPPRFSGLQFPNYSSELNVNALELDDSALYLCASSSLSGGTDTQYFGPGTRLTVL.